The 7 T cell receptor beta chains listed next were all sequenced from one sample in a study of vaccination effects on CD4 cells after COVID-19. Using immunoSEQ multiplex PCR, the repertoire was profiled, and TCRdb retains in-frame clones only, with some absent. The table has around 63,000 clones, 60% to 80% seen once. No antigen has been identified for these receptors. With the ViraFEST assay, the study expanded antigen-specific CD4+ T cells using viral peptide pools, then sequenced them. The authors isolated CD4+ T cells after roughly eleven days of culture. The vaccine recipients had no prior SARS-CoV-2 infection, with negative nucleocapsid antibodies. Source: CD4+ T cells from PBMCs cultured with HCoV-OC43 spike peptides, taken before COVID-19 vaccination. Indicated subset: HCoV-OC43 spike overlapping peptide pool stimulation. The source of these receptors is a human donor who received a COVID-19 vaccine.

CDR3 protein: CASSLVGGPNTEAFF. The CDR3 region has the DNA TGCGCCAGCAGCTTGGTCGGTGGGCCCAACACTGAAGCTTTCTTT. The chain joins TRBV5-1 to TRBJ1-1; D remains unclear. The germline gives CDR1 SGHRS, CDR2 YFSETQ. CDR3 length: 15 amino acids. V was shortened by 0 bases and J by 2 bases, with 11 bases between the two germline ends.

The chain is built from TRBV10-2 and TRBJ2-2, with TRBD1 matching over 7 bases. Germline V lookup: CDR1 WSHSY, CDR2 SAAADI. V was pared by 9 bases and J by 6 bases, with 10 bases of the junction left unmatched. The CDR3 contains 14 residues. CDR3: CASLETGMPGELFF. In DNA form, the CDR3 reads TGCGCCAGTCTGGAGACAGGGATGCCCGGGGAGCTGTTTTTT.

This rearrangement joins TRBV12-5 to TRBJ2-5, with D perhaps matching TRBD2 (6 bases). Germline CDR1 LGHNT, CDR2 FRNRAP. CDR3 size: 13 residues. V lost 6 bases and J 5 bases, leaving 13 bases between the germline ends. CDR3 bases: TGTGCTAGTGGCTCGGGGGTTCCTGAGACCCAGTACTTC. Translation: CASGSGVPETQYF.

This rearrangement joins TRBV7-2 to TRBJ2-5; tentatively, D is TRBD1 (5 bases). The V end was cut by 3 bases, the J end by 1 base, with 12 bases between. This CDR3 contains 15 residues. Germline V gene lookup returns CDR1 SGHTA and CDR2 FQGNSA. CDR3 region: CASSFSQGSQETQYF. In nucleotides, the CDR3 is TGTGCCAGCAGCTTTAGCCAGGGATCCCAAGAGACCCAGTACTTC.

This clone was seen more than once but under ten times. This chain joins TRBV24-1 and TRBJ1-4; a possible D gene is TRBD1 (6 bases). Per germline, CDR1 KGHDR and CDR2 SFDVKD. V was shortened by 4 bases and J by 15 bases, with 17 bases between the two germline ends. This CDR3 contains 13 residues. The CDR3 loop is CATSDNAWGPVFF. CDR3 in DNA: TGTGCCACCAGTGACAACGCCTGGGGGCCGGTGTTTTTT.

The chain employs TRBV7-3 and TRBJ2-3; D not resolved. Germline V gene data show CDR1 as SGHTA and CDR2 as FQGTGA. The V gene lost 5 bases and the J gene lost 6 bases, with 12 bases spanning the gap. The CDR3 sequence is 13 residues long. Here the CDR3 reads CASSRPPSDTQYF. In DNA form, the CDR3 reads TGTGCCAGCAGCCGTCCCCCTTCCGATACGCAGTATTTT.

This clone was seen a single time. The V gene is TRBV5-4, the J gene TRBJ1-1, with D tentatively TRBD1 (6 bases). The CDR3 loop spans 17 amino acids. The germline V gene has CDR1 SGHNT and CDR2 YYREEE (reference sequence). Trimming stripped 4 bases from V and 1 base from J, with 20 bases between. The CDR3 DNA follows: TGTGCCAGCAGCCCCAGGGGCGGGGGAATTACGAACACTGAAGCTTTCTTT. Amino acid sequence: CASSPRGGGITNTEAFF.